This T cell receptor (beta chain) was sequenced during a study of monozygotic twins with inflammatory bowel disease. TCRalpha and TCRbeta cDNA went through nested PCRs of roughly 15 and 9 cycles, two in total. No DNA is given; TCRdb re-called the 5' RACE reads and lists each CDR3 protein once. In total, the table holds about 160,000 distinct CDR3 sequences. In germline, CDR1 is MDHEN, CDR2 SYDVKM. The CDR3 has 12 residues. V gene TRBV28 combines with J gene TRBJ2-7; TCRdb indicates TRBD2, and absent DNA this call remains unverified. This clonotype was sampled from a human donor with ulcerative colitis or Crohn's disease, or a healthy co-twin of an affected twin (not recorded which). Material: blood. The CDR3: CASSPRGNEQYF. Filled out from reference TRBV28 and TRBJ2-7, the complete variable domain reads DVKVTQSSRYLVKRTGEKVFLECVQDMDHENMFWYRQDPGLGLRLIYFSYDVKMKEKGDIPEGYSVSREKKERFSLILESASTNQTSMYLCASSPRGNEQYFGPGTRLTVT.